This T cell receptor (beta chain) was observed in a study of metastatic and nonmetastatic thyroid tumors (dated by TCRdb to 2020 to 2021). About the full investigation: For patients with malignant and with benign thyroid disease, the researchers compared repertoires between peripheral blood samples and tumor or nodule tissue samples.

The protocol used for the library was PCR. Data came from an Illumina HiSeq 4000. High-throughput sequencing was used to profile the CDR3 region of the TCR beta-chain in every patient. The original methods were these. The researchers built a classifier to tell apart papillary thyroid cancer patients with distant metastasis, based on CDR3 differences among clinicopathological groups. To measure repertoire diversity the researchers used the Shannon index, while the Morisita-Horn index served to gauge how similar the tumor and blood repertoires were. TCRdb passed the public sequencing reads through fastp at Q25 and MiXCR, retaining productive beta sequences. What appears here as the V and J calls and clone size reflects TCRdb's work, not the paper's. A total of about 10,000 clones appear in this sample, roughly 38% of them only once. The top ten clones comprise approximately 15% of the sample. As to this clone: The antigen it recognizes is unknown. Per-nucleotide qualities are absent, and no much larger clonotype sits a single base away.

Findings and caveats that apply to the study as a whole: TCR beta diversity was reported as significantly higher in malignant tumors than in benign nodules, in both blood and tumor samples.

Germline trimming amounts to 4 bases on V and 0 bases on J, with 14 as the count of junction bases outside the gene matches. Its CDR3 holds 20 amino acids, cysteine through phenylalanine. The sequence is cut down to CDR3 DNA, 60 bases in frame from base 1. CDR1 and CDR2, looked up from the germline V gene, are SNHLY and FYNNEI. No treatment had been received by any patient before thyroid surgery. The study retrospectively analysed patient clinical samples collected from about 2012 to 2019 using T-cell receptor beta sequencing. What was sequenced was tumor tissue. The rearranged chain carries TRBV2 and TRBJ2-6; TRBD1 aligns with 8 central bases. The sequence came from a female donor with papillary thyroid cancer or a benign thyroid nodule (not recorded which). Some clones in this sample may be carry-over from other donors' samples. Read as DNA, the sequence is TGTGCCAGCAGTGCCCAGAGGGGGGACAGGTTTAGCTCTGGGGCCAACGTCCTGACTTTC. Its translation is CASSAQRGDRFSSGANVLTF.